A single sample gave rise to the 16 T cell receptor beta chains below, sequenced in a study of T cell repertoires in cytomegalovirus infection. MiXCR was run by TCRdb on the reads, yielding one entry per CDR3 protein. Of 200,000 to 300,000 distinct CDR3 sequences listed, 9% to 15% are singletons. The sample was PBMCs. The receptors shown here come from a human donor in good health (CMV status not recorded). Some clones in this sample may be carry-over from other donors' samples.

The V call is TRBV9, the J call TRBJ1-1; TRBD1 is a possible D gene (6 bases). Germline lookup yields CDR1 SGDLS and CDR2 YYNGEE. With 0 bases removed from V and 7 bases from J, the gap between germline ends came to 13 bases. The CDR3 loop spans 14 amino acids. The CDR3 coding sequence is TGTGCCAGCAGCGTAGCTACGACAGGCATTGAAGCTTTCTTT. As protein: CASSVATTGIEAFF. The full variable domain, completed using reference TRBV9 and TRBJ1-1, is DSGVTQTPKHLITATGQRVTLRCSPRSGDLSVYWYQQSLDQGLQFLIQYYNGEERAKGNILERFSAQQFPDLHSELNLSSLELGDSALYFCASSVATTGIEAFFGQGTRLTVV.

The V gene is TRBV28, the J gene TRBJ1-5, with TRBD1 matching over 7 bases. The trim removed 7 bases at V and 7 bases at J, leaving 4 bases unmatched. CDR1 is MDHEN, CDR2 SYDVKM, per germline. The CDR3 spans 12 residues. The CDR3 region has the DNA TGTGCCAGCACCGACAGGGACCAGCCCCAGCATTTT. This translates into CASTDRDQPQHF.

This clonotype turned up a few times. The rearrangement links TRBV14 to TRBJ2-5, with D unresolved. V lost 4 bases, J lost 1 base, and 10 bases lay in between. Germline CDR1 SGHDN, CDR2 FVKESK. The CDR3 contains 14 residues. The CDR3 DNA follows: TGTGCCAGCAGCCGAACCGGGCTCCAAGAGACCCAGTACTTC. This encodes CASSRTGLQETQYF.

In regard to this clonotype: A much larger clone differs from this one at a single base, so this may be a read error. This chain joins TRBV7-2 and TRBJ1-2; no definite D call. From germline, CDR1 is SGHTA and CDR2 FQGNSA. The V and J ends lost 6 bases and 7 bases respectively, with 15 bases between them. This CDR3 contains 13 residues. CDR3 amino acids: CASSSDWVIGYTF. DNA for the CDR3: TGTGCCAGCAGTTCCGACTGGGTCATTGGCTACACCTTC.

This clonotype was counted ten times or more. The chain combines TRBV28 with TRBJ2-2; weak D call: TRBD1 (8 bases). Germline lookup yields CDR1 MDHEN and CDR2 SYDVKM. The CDR3 is 17 residues long. Between the trimmed V and J ends, which lost 4 bases and 7 bases, there was a span of 22 bases. CDR3 protein: CASSSSFQRDRIGELFF. The CDR3 bases are TGTGCCAGCAGTTCCTCCTTCCAGCGGGACAGGATCGGGGAGCTGTTTTTT. The full variable domain, in which reference TRBV28 and TRBJ2-2 provide the parts outside the CDR3, is DVKVTQSSRYLVKRTGEKVFLECVQDMDHENMFWYRQDPGLGLRLIYFSYDVKMKEKGDIPEGYSVSREKKERFSLILESASTNQTSMYLCASSSSFQRDRIGELFFGEGSRLTVL.

This clonotype has a handful of counts. The V call is TRBV5-4, the J call TRBJ2-7; possibly TRBD1 for D (6 bases). The CDR3 runs to 14 residues. V was trimmed by 4 bases and J by 5 bases, leaving 16 bases between them. CDR1 is SGHNT and CDR2 is YYREEE in the germline V gene (reference sequence). This CDR3 reads CASSLIDRFDEQYF. CDR3 sequence (DNA): TGTGCCAGCAGCCTCATCGACAGGTTCGACGAGCAGTACTTC.

This clonotype has more than one count but fewer than ten. The chain is built from TRBV5-1 and TRBJ1-6; no firm D call. This CDR3 spans 14 amino acids. The germline V and J ends were trimmed by 1 base and 8 bases, with 10 bases remaining between them. Germline V lookup: CDR1 SGHRS, CDR2 YFSETQ. CDR3 in amino acids: CASSLYGQDSPLHF. The CDR3 DNA reads as TGCGCCAGCAGCTTGTACGGGCAGGATTCACCCCTCCACTTT.

This clonotype has only a few counts. This sequence joins TRBV7-9 and TRBJ2-1; D is uncertain. V gave up 1 base and J gave up 0 bases, with 7 bases separating them. The germline CDR1 and CDR2 sequences are SEHNR and FQNEAQ (reference sequence). The CDR3 sequence is 15 residues long. The CDR3 nucleotides read TGTGCCAGCAGCTTAGGGAGAGTCTCCTACAATGAGCAGTTCTTC. Translating it yields CASSLGRVSYNEQFF.

This clonotype was detected only a few times. The CDR3 DNA reads TGCAGCGCCTTCAGGGGGCTCGGCACTGAAGCTTTCTTT. This encodes CSAFRGLGTEAFF. J is TRBJ1-1 and V is TRBV29-1, with 8 bases that match TRBD1. CDR3 length equals 13 residues. J was trimmed by 4 bases and V by 7 bases; bases with no gene match: 8. Germline CDR1 is SQVTM and CDR2 is ANQGSEA.

Many counts were recorded for this clonotype. The V gene is TRBV12-3 or TRBV12-4, the J gene TRBJ1-1, with 10 positions matching TRBD1. The CDR3 is 14 residues long. V dropped 6 bases and J dropped 6; count of bases not matched to a gene: 7. In DNA, the CDR3 is TGTGCCAGCAGCCCTGACAGGGGGCAAGCTGAAGCTTTCTTT. Its protein is CASSPDRGQAEAFF.

The CDR3 sequence is CASSELAGGGGEQFF. The CDR3 nucleotides read TGTGCCAGCAGTGAACTAGCGGGGGGCGGAGGTGAGCAGTTCTTC. The chain couples TRBV6-4 to TRBJ2-1, with 12 bases matching TRBD2. J lost 9 bases, V lost 3 bases, and 6 bases had no gene match. Germline CDR1 is MRHNA and CDR2 is SNTAGT. The CDR3 loop spans 15 amino acids.

This clonotype is categorized as large. The chain links TRBV7-9 to TRBJ1-2; 8 bases map to TRBD1. This CDR3 contains 14 residues. V lost 11 bases and J lost 6; bases outside the gene matches: 14. Germline-derived CDR1 and CDR2 are SEHNR and FQNEAQ (reference sequence). The CDR3 protein is CAALPGGDWNGYTF. DNA of the CDR3: TGTGCCGCATTACCAGGGGGCGATTGGAATGGCTACACCTTC.

This clonotype showed up many times. CDR3 sequence (DNA): TGTGCCAGCAGCTTAACTACTAGCGGGATCTACAATGAGCAGTTCTTC. This gives the protein CASSLTTSGIYNEQFF. The rearrangement links TRBV7-3 to TRBJ2-1; 10 nucleotides line up with TRBD2. CDR3 size: 16 residues. The germline V gene encodes CDR1 SGHTA and CDR2 FQGTGA. V was clipped by 0 bases and J by 3 bases; unmatched bases: 2.

The chain carries TRBV20-1 and TRBJ2-6, with D perhaps TRBD1 (6 bases). Germline V lookup: CDR1 DFQATT, CDR2 SNEGSKA (reference sequence). The CDR3 consists of 14 residues. Trimming removed 5 bases from V and 1 base from J, with 9 bases in between. The CDR3 region is CSAEDRSGANVLTF. The CDR3 DNA follows: TGCAGTGCTGAGGACAGATCTGGGGCCAACGTCCTGACTTTC.

This clonotype was recorded many times. CDR3 loop: CASSIFDGNTIYF. CDR3 DNA sequence: TGTGCCAGTAGTATATTTGACGGAAACACCATATATTTT. V gene TRBV19 combines with J gene TRBJ1-3; D remains ambiguous. Trimming took off 2 bases at V and 4 bases at J, with 6 bases between the two ends. This CDR3 has 13 amino acids. From germline, CDR1 is LNHDA and CDR2 SQIVND (reference sequence).

V usage is TRBV19 and J usage is TRBJ2-2; 7 positions agree with TRBD2. Germline CDR1 reads LNHDA; CDR2 reads SQIVND (reference sequence). The J segment lost 1 base and the V segment lost 6 bases, leaving 8 bases of the junction unmatched. The CDR3 contains 16 residues. CDR3 protein: CASSYGTIKNTGELFF. The CDR3 nucleotides are TGTGCCAGTAGCTATGGGACTATCAAGAACACCGGGGAGCTGTTTTTT.